This T cell receptor (beta chain) was identified during a study of blood T cell repertoires in COVID-19. The CDR3 is 18 amino acids. V was clipped by 5 bases and J by 0 bases; unmatched bases: 10. The germline V gene has CDR1 SGHTA and CDR2 FQGNSA. In the original analysis: Cell counts per sample came from amplifying reference gene primers. The table came from immunoSEQ multiplex PCR; TCRdb's copy has only in-frame clones and leaves some out. That table supplies the V and J calls and clone size; D and trimming were determined from the DNA. In the table there are about 74,000 clones, around four fifths of which are singletons.

This sequence joins TRBV7-2 and TRBJ2-7; 13 bases match TRBD2. The clonotype originates from a man in his 70s with acute or convalescent COVID-19. The material sequenced was peripheral blood. CDR3 amino acids: CASSHRTSGGFHSYEQYF. CDR3 in DNA: TGTGCCAGCAGCCATAGGACTAGCGGGGGCTTCCACTCCTACGAGCAGTACTTC.